This is a list of T cell receptor beta chains from one sample in a study of tumor and adjacent non-tumor tissue in lung cancer. TCRdb passed the multiplex PCR reads through MiXCR, listing each CDR3 protein once. The sample gives approximately 130,000 distinct CDR3 sequences, 55% to 75% of which show up once; 13% is in the top ten. The sequencing sample was made of lung tumor tissue. The receptors originated from a man aged 30 to 39 with non-small cell lung cancer. CDR3s include the opening cysteine and the closing phenylalanine or tryptophan. A D gene is named only where the DNA matches it firmly. Rows may omit the clone size; those that give it use once, few, many or a size class.

d_gene | j_gene | v_gene | abundance | CDR3aa | CDR3nt
NA | TRBJ2-7 | TRBV30 | NA | CAIGPHEQYF | TGTGCCATCGGACCGCACGAGCAGTACTTC
NA | TRBJ2-4 | TRBV30 | few | CAWSVRQGLAKNIQYF | TGTGCCTGGAGTGTCCGACAGGGACTAGCCAAAAACATTCAGTACTTC
NA | TRBJ2-3 | TRBV18 | few | CASSPRSDTQYF | TGTGCCAGCTCACCAAGGTCAGATACGCAGTATTTT
TRBD1 | TRBJ1-1 | TRBV11-3 | NA | CASSLPAGTETFF | TGTGCCAGCAGCCTACCTGCAGGGACAGAAACTTTCTTT
NA | TRBJ2-1 | TRBV7-2 | NA | CASSFTEYSTYNEQFF | TGTGCCAGCAGCTTCACGGAATATAGTACCTACAATGAGCAGTTCTTC
NA | TRBJ2-7 | TRBV20-1 | NA | CSVMFGATERYF | TGCAGTGTCATGTTTGGGGCGACAGAGCGCTACTTC
NA | TRBJ1-1 | TRBV11-2 | many | CASSLAVNGEAFF | TGTGCCAGCAGCTTAGCAGTTAACGGTGAAGCTTTCTTT
NA | TRBJ2-5 | TRBV5-8 | NA | CASSYVQLAGETQYF | TGTGCCAGCAGTTATGTACAGCTGGCCGGGGAGACCCAGTACTTC
NA | TRBJ2-3 | TRBV11-1 | NA | CASSLTSVADAQYF | TGTGCTAGCAGCTTGACGTCTGTCGCAGATGCGCAGTATTTT
TRBD2 | TRBJ2-7 | TRBV6-2/TRBV6-3 | NA | CANSYSGLSGGPSLYEQYF | TGTGCCAACAGTTACTCCGGACTATCGGGAGGCCCTTCTCTCTACGAGCAGTACTTC
TRBD2 | TRBJ2-3 | TRBV20-1 | many | CSASGRWDTQYF | TGCAGTGCTAGCGGGAGGTGGGATACGCAGTATTTT
TRBD2 | TRBJ2-1 | TRBV6-1 | many | CASSPSRLAGGYNEQFF | TGTGCCAGCAGCCCCAGCCGACTAGCGGGAGGGTACAATGAGCAGTTCTTC
TRBD1 | TRBJ2-7 | TRBV20-1 | many | CSARSGQAPGQYF | TGCAGTGCTAGATCGGGACAGGCCCCTGGGCAGTACTTC
NA | TRBJ1-3 | TRBV19 | NA | CAGTIGYSGNTIYF | TGTGCCGGTACCATAGGTTACTCTGGAAACACCATATATTTT
TRBD2 | TRBJ2-1 | TRBV19 | NA | CASSSGLAGGAGNEQFF | TGTGCCAGTAGTTCAGGACTAGCGGGGGGAGCGGGCAATGAGCAGTTCTTC
TRBD2 | TRBJ2-3 | TRBV6-5 | many | CATRTSGNSDTQYF | TGTGCCACCAGGACTAGCGGGAACTCAGATACGCAGTATTTT
TRBD1 | TRBJ2-7 | TRBV11-1 | NA | CASSPGTGVAYEQYF | TGTGCCAGCAGCCCCGGGACAGGGGTAGCCTACGAGCAGTACTTC
TRBD2 | TRBJ2-3 | TRBV11-3 | NA | CASSRASGTDTQYF | TGTGCCAGCAGCAGGGCTAGCGGCACAGATACGCAGTACTTT
NA | TRBJ2-3 | TRBV6-6 | many | CASSWAQSADTQYF | TGTGCCAGCAGTTGGGCCCAGAGCGCAGATACGCAGTATTTT
NA | TRBJ2-1 | TRBV29-1 | NA | CSVARTSNEQFF | TGCAGCGTAGCGCGGACGAGCAATGAGCAGTTCTTC
NA | TRBJ1-5 | TRBV12-3/TRBV12-4 | NA | CARRRTENSNRPQHF | TGTGCCAGGAGAAGGACAGAGAATAGCAATCGGCCCCAGCATTTT
NA | TRBJ1-3 | TRBV12-3/TRBV12-4 | NA | CASSPISGANSRNTIYF | TGTGCCAGCAGTCCTATTTCCGGGGCAAATTCTAGAAACACCATATATTTT
NA | TRBJ2-5 | TRBV11-3 | NA | CASSLVAGGQEIQYF | TGTGCCAGCAGCTTAGTAGCTGGAGGGCAAGAGATCCAGTACTTC
NA | TRBJ2-3 | TRBV6-1 | NA | CASSEIGGRSSRRDTQYF | TGTGCCAGCAGTGAAATTGGAGGGCGATCCTCCCGCAGAGATACGCAGTATTTT
TRBD2 | TRBJ2-7 | TRBV6-5 | many | CASSSTGTRNYEQYF | TGTGCCAGCAGTTCCACCGGGACTAGAAACTACGAGCAGTACTTC
NA | TRBJ1-1 | TRBV11-2 | many | CASSLGPNTEAFF | TGTGCCAGCAGCTTAGGGCCGAACACTGAAGCTTTCTTT
NA | TRBJ2-2 | TRBV11-2 | NA | CASSGVSVATGELFF | TGTGCCAGCAGCGGGGTCTCGGTAGCGACCGGGGAGTTGTTTTTT
NA | TRBJ2-3 | TRBV20-1 | many | CSARDGAGFSDTQYF | TGCAGTGCTAGAGATGGCGCGGGATTTTCAGATACGCAGTATTTT
NA | TRBJ1-5 | TRBV7-8 | NA | CATSQGSSNQPQHF | TGTGCCACCAGCCAGGGTAGTAGCAATCAGCCTCAGCATTTT
NA | TRBJ1-1 | TRBV7-9 | NA | CASILASGSEAFF | TGTGCCAGCATCCTGGCGTCAGGGTCTGAAGCTTTCTTT
TRBD1 | TRBJ1-2 | TRBV20-1 | many | CSAQKPGQGANYGYTF | TGCAGTGCCCAGAAACCGGGACAGGGTGCTAACTATGGCTACACCTTC
NA | TRBJ2-7 | TRBV6-5 | once | CGSSTLYEQYF | TGTGGCAGCAGCACGCTCTACGAGCAGTACTTC
TRBD1 | TRBJ2-5 | TRBV29-1 | NA | CSVDAETGCRETQYF | TGCAGCGTAGACGCCGAGACAGGGTGCCGGGAGACCCAGTACTTC
NA | TRBJ1-1 | TRBV7-9 | few | CASSLATGRAEAFF | TGTGCCAGCAGCTTAGCCACAGGGAGGGCTGAAGCTTTCTTT
NA | TRBJ2-1 | TRBV6-2/TRBV6-3 | NA | CASSYSTSRGNEQFF | TGTGCCAGCAGTTACTCGACTAGCAGGGGGAATGAGCAATTCTTC
NA | TRBJ2-7 | TRBV11-1 | many | CASSLLSGHSYEQYF | TGTGCCAGCAGCCTGTTGTCGGGACACTCCTACGAGCAGTACTTC